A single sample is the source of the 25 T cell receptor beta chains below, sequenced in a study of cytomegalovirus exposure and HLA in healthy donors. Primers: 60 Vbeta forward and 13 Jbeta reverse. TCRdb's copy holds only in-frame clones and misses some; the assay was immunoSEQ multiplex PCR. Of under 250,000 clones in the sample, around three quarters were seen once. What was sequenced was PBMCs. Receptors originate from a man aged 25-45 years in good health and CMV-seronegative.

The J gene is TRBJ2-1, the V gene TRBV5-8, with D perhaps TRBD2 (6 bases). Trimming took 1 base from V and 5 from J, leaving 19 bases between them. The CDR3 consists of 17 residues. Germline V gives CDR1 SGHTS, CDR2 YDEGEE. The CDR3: CASSLLLLARSNNEQFF. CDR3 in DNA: TGTGCCAGCAGCTTGCTCCTACTAGCTCGGTCAAACAATGAGCAGTTCTTC.

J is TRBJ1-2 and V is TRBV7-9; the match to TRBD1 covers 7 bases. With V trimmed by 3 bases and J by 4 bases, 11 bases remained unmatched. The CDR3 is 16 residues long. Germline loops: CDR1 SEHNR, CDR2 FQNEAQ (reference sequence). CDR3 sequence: CASSFRDRLRLYGYTF. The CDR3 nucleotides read TGTGCCAGCAGCTTTCGGGACAGATTAAGACTCTATGGCTACACCTTC.

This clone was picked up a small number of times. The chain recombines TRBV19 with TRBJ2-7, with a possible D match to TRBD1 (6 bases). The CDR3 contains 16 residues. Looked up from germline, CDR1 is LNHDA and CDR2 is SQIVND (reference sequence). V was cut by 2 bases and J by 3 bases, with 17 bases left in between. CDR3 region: CASSISFIGQSYEQYF. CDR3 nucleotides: TGTGCCAGTAGTATATCATTTATTGGACAGAGCTACGAGCAGTACTTC.

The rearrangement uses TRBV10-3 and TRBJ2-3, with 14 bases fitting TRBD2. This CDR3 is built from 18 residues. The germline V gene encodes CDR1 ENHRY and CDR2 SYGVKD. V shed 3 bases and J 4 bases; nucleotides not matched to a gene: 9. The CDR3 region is CAISDPPGLAGAADTQYF. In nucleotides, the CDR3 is TGTGCCATCAGTGATCCCCCGGGACTAGCGGGAGCGGCAGATACGCAGTATTTT.

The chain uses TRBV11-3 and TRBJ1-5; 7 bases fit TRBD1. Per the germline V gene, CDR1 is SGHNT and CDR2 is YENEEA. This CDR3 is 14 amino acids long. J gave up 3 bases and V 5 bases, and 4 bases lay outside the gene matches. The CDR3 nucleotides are TGTGCCAGCAGCCGAGGGACAGACAATCAGCCCCAGCATTTT. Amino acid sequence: CASSRGTDNQPQHF.

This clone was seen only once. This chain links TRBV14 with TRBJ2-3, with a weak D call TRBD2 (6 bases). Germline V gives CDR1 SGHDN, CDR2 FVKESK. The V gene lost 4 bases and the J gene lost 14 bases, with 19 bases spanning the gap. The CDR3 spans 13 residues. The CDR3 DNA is TGTGCCAGCAGCCCGGCGGGGACCAAGGTGCTGTATTTT. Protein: CASSPAGTKVLYF. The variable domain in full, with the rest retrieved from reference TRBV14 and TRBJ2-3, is EAGVTQFPSHSVIEKGQTVTLRCDPISGHDNLYWYRRVMGKEIKFLLHFVKESKQDESGMPNNRFLAERTGGTYSTLKVQPAELEDSGVYFCASSPAGTKVLYFGPGTRLTVL.

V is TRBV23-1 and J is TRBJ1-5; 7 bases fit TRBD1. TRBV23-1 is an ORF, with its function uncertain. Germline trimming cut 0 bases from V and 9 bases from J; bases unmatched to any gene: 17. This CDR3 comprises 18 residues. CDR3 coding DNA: TGCGCCAGCAGTCAATCGAGGGACAGCCCGATTAAAAGTCGGCCCCAGCATTTT. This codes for CASSQSRDSPIKSRPQHF.

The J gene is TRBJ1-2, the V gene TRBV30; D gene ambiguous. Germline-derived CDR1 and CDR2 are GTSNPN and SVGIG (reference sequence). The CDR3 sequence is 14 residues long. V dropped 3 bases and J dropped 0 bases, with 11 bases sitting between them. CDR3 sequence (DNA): TGTGCCTGGAGGTTGAAGGGAGCTAACTATGGCTACACCTTC. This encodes CAWRLKGANYGYTF.

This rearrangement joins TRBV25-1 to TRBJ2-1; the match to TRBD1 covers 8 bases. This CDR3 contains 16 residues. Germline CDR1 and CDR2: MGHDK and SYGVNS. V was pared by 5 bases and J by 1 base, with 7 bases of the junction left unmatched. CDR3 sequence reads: CASSFLRDRSYNEQFF. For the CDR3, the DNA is TGTGCCAGCAGTTTCCTCCGGGACAGGTCCTACAATGAGCAGTTCTTC.

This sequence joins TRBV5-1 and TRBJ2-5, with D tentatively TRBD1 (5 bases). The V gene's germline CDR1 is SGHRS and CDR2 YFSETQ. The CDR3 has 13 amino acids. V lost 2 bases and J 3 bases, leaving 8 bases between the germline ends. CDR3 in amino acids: CASSLQEKETQYF. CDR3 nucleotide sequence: TGCGCCAGCAGCTTACAGGAAAAAGAGACCCAGTACTTC.

The CDR3 reads CASSELSGSGDTQYF. CDR3 sequence (DNA): TGTGCCAGCAGTGAATTGAGCGGGAGTGGCGATACGCAGTATTTT. This chain joins TRBV6-1 and TRBJ2-3; 8 bases align to TRBD2. J gave up 6 bases and V 2 bases, and 7 bases lay outside the gene matches. Germline CDR1 MNHNS, CDR2 SASEGT. This CDR3 contains 15 residues.

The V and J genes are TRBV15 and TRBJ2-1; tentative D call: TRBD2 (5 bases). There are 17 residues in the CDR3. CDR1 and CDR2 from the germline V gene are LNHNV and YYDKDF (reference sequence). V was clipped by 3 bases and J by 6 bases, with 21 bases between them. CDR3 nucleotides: TGTGCCACCAGCAGCCAAATAGCGACCGACGTACCCAATGAGCAGTTCTTC. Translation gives CATSSQIATDVPNEQFF. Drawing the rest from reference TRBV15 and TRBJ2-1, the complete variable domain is DAMVIQNPRYQVTQFGKPVTLSCSQTLNHNVMYWYQQKSSQAPKLLFHYYDKDFNNEADTPDNFQSRRPNTSFCFLDIRSPGLGDTAMYLCATSSQIATDVPNEQFFGPGTRLTVL.

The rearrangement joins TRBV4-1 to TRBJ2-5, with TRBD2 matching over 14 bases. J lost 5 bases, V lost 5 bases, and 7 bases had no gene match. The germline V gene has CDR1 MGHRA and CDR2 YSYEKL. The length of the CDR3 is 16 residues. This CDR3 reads CASSFSGTSGSETQYF. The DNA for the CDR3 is TGCGCCAGCAGCTTCTCTGGGACTAGCGGGAGCGAGACCCAGTACTTC.

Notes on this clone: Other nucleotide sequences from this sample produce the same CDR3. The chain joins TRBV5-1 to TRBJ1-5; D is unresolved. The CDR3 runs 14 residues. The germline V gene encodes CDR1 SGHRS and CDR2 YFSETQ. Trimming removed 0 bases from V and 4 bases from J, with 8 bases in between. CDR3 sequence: CASSLGGGNQPQHF. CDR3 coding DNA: TGCGCCAGCAGCTTGGGAGGCGGGAATCAGCCCCAGCATTTT.

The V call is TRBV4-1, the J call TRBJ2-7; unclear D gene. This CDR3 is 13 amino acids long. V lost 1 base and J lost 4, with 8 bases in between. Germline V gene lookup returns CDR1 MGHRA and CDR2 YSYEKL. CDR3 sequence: CASSQVGAYEQYF. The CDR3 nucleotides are TGCGCCAGCAGCCAAGTTGGAGCTTACGAGCAGTACTTC.

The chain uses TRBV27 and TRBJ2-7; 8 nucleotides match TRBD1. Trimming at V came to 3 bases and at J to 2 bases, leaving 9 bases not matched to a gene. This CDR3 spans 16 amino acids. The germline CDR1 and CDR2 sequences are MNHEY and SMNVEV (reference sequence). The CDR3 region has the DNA TGTGCCAGCAGTTTCTCCCGGGACAGGACAGCCTACGAGCAGTACTTC. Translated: CASSFSRDRTAYEQYF.

DNA of the CDR3: TGTGCCAGCAGCCGGGGGGGGGCGGGAGTAAATGAGCAGTTCTTC. It encodes CASSRGGAGVNEQFF. The chain links TRBV27 to TRBJ2-1; 8 bases line up with TRBD2. Germline V gives CDR1 MNHEY, CDR2 SMNVEV (reference sequence). This CDR3 has 15 amino acids. Germline trimming cut 6 bases from V and 7 bases from J; bases unmatched to any gene: 11.

In nucleotides, the CDR3 is TGTGCCAGCAGCCTCAAAAACATAAACACTGAAGCTTTCTTT. Protein product: CASSLKNINTEAFF. The chain joins TRBV7-9 to TRBJ1-1; D is uncertain. This CDR3 has 14 amino acids. CDR1 is SEHNR, CDR2 FQNEAQ, per germline (reference sequence). Deletions cut 5 bases from V and 2 bases from J, with 12 bases between.

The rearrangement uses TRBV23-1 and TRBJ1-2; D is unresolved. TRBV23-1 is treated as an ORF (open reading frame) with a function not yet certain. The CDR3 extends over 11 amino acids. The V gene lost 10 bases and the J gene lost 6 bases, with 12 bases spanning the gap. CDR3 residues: CANRGGDGYTF. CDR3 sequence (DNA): TGCGCCAACCGGGGAGGCGATGGCTACACCTTC.

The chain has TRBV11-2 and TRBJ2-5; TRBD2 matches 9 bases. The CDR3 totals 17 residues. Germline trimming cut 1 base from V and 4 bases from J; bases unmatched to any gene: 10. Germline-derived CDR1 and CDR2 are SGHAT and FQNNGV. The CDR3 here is CASSLGAGGPFRETQYF. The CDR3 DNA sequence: TGTGCCAGCAGCTTAGGGGCGGGAGGGCCATTTAGAGAGACCCAGTACTTC.

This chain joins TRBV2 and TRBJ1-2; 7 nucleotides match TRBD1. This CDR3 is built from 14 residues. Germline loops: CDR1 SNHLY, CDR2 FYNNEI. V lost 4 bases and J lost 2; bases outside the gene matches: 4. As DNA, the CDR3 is TGTGCCAGCAGTGCCAGGGGGGTCAACTATGGCTACACCTTC. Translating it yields CASSARGVNYGYTF.

The CDR3 DNA reads as TGTGCCAGCAGTCTGGACAGGCTCGGGCGAGACACTGAAGCTTTCTTT. It yields the protein CASSLDRLGRDTEAFF. V and J are TRBV28 and TRBJ1-1; the match to TRBD1 covers 7 bases. Germline CDR1 reads MDHEN; CDR2 reads SYDVKM. V lost 5 bases and J lost 3; bases outside the gene matches: 12. The CDR3 is 16 amino acids.

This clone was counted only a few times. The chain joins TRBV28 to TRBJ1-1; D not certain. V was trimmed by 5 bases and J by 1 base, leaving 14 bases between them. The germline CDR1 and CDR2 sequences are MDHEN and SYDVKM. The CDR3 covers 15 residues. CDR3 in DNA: TGTGCCAGCAGTCCAACGACACCCACGAACACTGAAGCTTTCTTT. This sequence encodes CASSPTTPTNTEAFF. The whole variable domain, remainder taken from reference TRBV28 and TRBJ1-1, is DVKVTQSSRYLVKRTGEKVFLECVQDMDHENMFWYRQDPGLGLRLIYFSYDVKMKEKGDIPEGYSVSREKKERFSLILESASTNQTSMYLCASSPTTPTNTEAFFGQGTRLTVV.

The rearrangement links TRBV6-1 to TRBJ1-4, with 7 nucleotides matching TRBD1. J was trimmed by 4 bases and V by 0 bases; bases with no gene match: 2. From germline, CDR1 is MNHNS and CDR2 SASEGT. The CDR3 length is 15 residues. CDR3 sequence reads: CASSEARGINEKLFF. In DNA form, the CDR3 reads TGTGCCAGCAGTGAAGCCAGGGGGATTAATGAAAAACTGTTTTTT.

The CDR3 reads CASRPTLGSSGNTIYF. The DNA for the CDR3 is TGTGCCAGCAGGCCGACATTGGGGAGCTCTGGAAACACCATATATTTT. This chain joins TRBV2 and TRBJ1-3; D uncertain. The CDR3 totals 16 residues. V was cut by 6 bases and J by 0 bases, with 15 bases left in between. The germline gives CDR1 SNHLY, CDR2 FYNNEI.